These 24 T cell receptor beta chains originate from one sample sequenced in a study of T cell repertoires in cytomegalovirus infection. TCRdb processed the reads anew with MiXCR; each CDR3 protein has one entry. The sample has some 440,000 distinct CDR3 sequences; approximately 32% are singletons. The specimen was PBMCs. The receptors stem from a human donor in good health (CMV status not recorded). Some clones in this sample may be carry-over from other donors' samples.

The sample holds many counts of this clonotype. The rearrangement joins TRBV11-2 to TRBJ1-1; possible D gene TRBD1, 6 bases. Trimming removed 4 bases from V and 3 bases from J, with 12 bases in between. Germline CDR1 and CDR2: SGHAT and FQNNGV. The CDR3 runs 14 residues. The CDR3 is CASSSYGTHTEAFF. The CDR3 bases are TGTGCCAGCAGCTCATACGGGACACACACTGAAGCTTTCTTT.

This clonotype was observed a single time. The rearrangement links TRBV29-1 to TRBJ2-3; 12 positions match TRBD2. V trimming: 5 bases; J trimming: 4 bases; junction bases outside the gene matches: 7. Germline CDR1 and CDR2: SQVTM and ANQGSEA. This CDR3 region has 15 residues. CDR3 bases: TGCAGCGTTCCCCGGACTAGCGGGGTTTCAGATACGCAGTATTTT. This codes for CSVPRTSGVSDTQYF.

The gene calls are TRBV15 and TRBJ2-7; 8 nucleotides line up with TRBD1. CDR3 length: 16 residues. The trim removed 2 bases at V and 4 bases at J, leaving 10 bases unmatched. Per germline, CDR1 LNHNV and CDR2 YYDKDF (reference sequence). DNA for the CDR3: TGTGCCACCAGCAGAAGTCCCAGGGGGCGTTGGTACGAGCAGTACTTC. Translation: CATSRSPRGRWYEQYF.

The gene calls are TRBV10-1 and TRBJ2-1; D not resolved. Trimming took off 4 bases at V and 9 bases at J, with 10 bases between the two ends. The CDR3 extends over 12 amino acids. Germline values: CDR1 WNHNN, CDR2 SYGVQD (reference sequence). DNA for the CDR3: TGCGCCAGCAGTGCGACGGGCGGTGAGCAGTTCTTC. The encoded protein is CASSATGGEQFF.

At least ten counts were recorded for this clonotype. The chain couples TRBV2 to TRBJ1-1; 8 nucleotides agree with TRBD1. Germline assignment: CDR1 SNHLY and CDR2 FYNNEI. The junction had 6 bases not matched to a gene; V was cut back by 6 bases and J by 3 bases. This CDR3 contains 14 residues. The CDR3 DNA is TGTGCCAGCAGCGTTGGACAGGGAGACACTGAAGCTTTCTTT. Residues: CASSVGQGDTEAFF.

The gene calls are TRBV12-3 or TRBV12-4 and TRBJ1-1, with a possible D match to TRBD1 (6 bases). V was cut by 3 bases and J by 11 bases, with 19 bases left in between. The CDR3 is 14 residues long. This CDR3 is CASSLAVGGGGAFF. The CDR3 DNA reads as TGTGCCAGCAGTTTGGCGGTAGGGGGAGGTGGGGCTTTCTTT.

This chain uses TRBV4-1 with TRBJ2-5, with unresolved D. Trimming left V 2 bases short and J 1 base short, with 8 bases between. CDR3 length: 14 amino acids. In germline, CDR1 is MGHRA, CDR2 YSYEKL. CDR3 region: CASSQTLRQETQYF. The DNA of the CDR3 is TGCGCCAGCAGCCAAACCCTCCGCCAAGAGACCCAGTACTTC.

The gene calls are TRBV4-1 and TRBJ2-7; 9 bases are shared with TRBD2. Germline assignment: CDR1 MGHRA and CDR2 YSYEKL. CDR3 length equals 15 residues. The trim removed 1 base at V and 7 bases at J, leaving 8 bases unmatched. The CDR3 DNA is TGCGCCAGCAGCCAAGTTGGCGGGGGGGGAAGGGAGCAGTACTTC. It translates to CASSQVGGGGREQYF.

The chain couples TRBV6-1 to TRBJ1-3, with unresolved D. V was trimmed by 2 bases and J by 0 bases, leaving 11 bases between them. The CDR3 extends over 16 amino acids. CDR1 and CDR2 (germline): MNHNS, SASEGT. The CDR3 DNA reads TGTGCCAGCAGTGAATACTCCAGTGGCTCTGGAAACACCATATATTTT. The encoded protein is CASSEYSSGSGNTIYF.

J is TRBJ2-2 and V is TRBV7-6; D not certain. Per germline, CDR1 SGHVS and CDR2 FNYEAQ. The CDR3 totals 18 residues. V lost 0 bases to trimming and J lost 2 bases, with 16 bases between them. CDR3 sequence reads: CASSLAVPRFRNTGELFF. The CDR3 nucleotides are TGTGCCAGCAGCTTAGCGGTACCGAGGTTTCGAAACACCGGGGAGCTGTTTTTT.

V is TRBV11-2 and J is TRBJ1-1; no clear D. The CDR3 extends over 13 amino acids. V dropped 4 bases and J dropped 4 bases, with 10 bases sitting between them. Per the germline V gene, CDR1 is SGHAT and CDR2 is FQNNGV. The CDR3: CASSSWLVTEAFF. CDR3 nucleotide sequence: TGTGCCAGCAGCTCTTGGCTGGTCACTGAAGCTTTCTTT.

The sample holds many counts of this clonotype. V gene TRBV7-2 combines with J gene TRBJ2-3, with a weak D call TRBD2 (6 bases). Germline assignment: CDR1 SGHTA and CDR2 FQGNSA. V was cut by 4 bases and J by 1 base, with 12 bases left in between. This CDR3 region has 15 residues. The CDR3 is CASSSQWGGTDTQYF. Written as DNA, the CDR3 is TGTGCCAGCAGCTCCCAGTGGGGGGGCACAGATACGCAGTATTTT.

This clonotype has only a few counts. This chain joins TRBV28 and TRBJ2-1; 11 positions match TRBD2. The germline V gene has CDR1 MDHEN and CDR2 SYDVKM. The V segment lost 4 bases and the J segment 4 bases; nucleotides outside the gene matches: 6. This CDR3 has 16 residues. Here the CDR3 reads CASSSSSGGPYNEQFF. The DNA for the CDR3 is TGTGCCAGCAGTTCTTCTAGCGGGGGGCCTTACAATGAGCAGTTCTTC.

V and J are TRBV7-3 and TRBJ1-1; D ambiguous. The CDR3 runs 16 residues. The V gene lost 0 bases and the J gene lost 0 bases, with 11 bases spanning the gap. Looked up from germline, CDR1 is SGHTA and CDR2 is FQGTGA. DNA of the CDR3: TGTGCCAGCAGCTTAACGGGGTCCAGGATGAACACTGAAGCTTTCTTT. It codes for CASSLTGSRMNTEAFF.

This clonotype was observed many times. V and J are TRBV7-8 and TRBJ2-4; D is unclear. Germline V gene lookup returns CDR1 SGHVS and CDR2 FQNEAQ. The CDR3 sequence is 13 residues long. The V gene lost 0 bases and the J gene lost 5 bases, with 5 bases spanning the gap. In DNA, the CDR3 is TGTGCCAGCAGCTTAGCTAGGGAAAACATTCAGTACTTC. It encodes CASSLARENIQYF.

This clonotype was recorded once. One junction end disagrees with the germline gene, perhaps due to a read error. J is TRBJ1-5 and V is TRBV4-2, with 7 nucleotides matching TRBD1. This CDR3 region has 14 residues. The germline V gene encodes CDR1 LGHNA and CDR2 YNFKEQ. This CDR3 is CASSQGSEGQPKHF. The DNA for the CDR3 is TGTGCCAGCAGCCAAGGCTCTGAGGGACAGCCCAAGCATTTT.

This clonotype was counted ten times or more. The chain employs TRBV7-2 and TRBJ2-7, with D perhaps matching TRBD1 or TRBD2 (5 bases each). V was shortened by 2 bases and J by 5 bases, with 10 bases between the two germline ends. This CDR3 has 13 amino acids. The germline V gene has CDR1 SGHTA and CDR2 FQGNSA. The chain's CDR3 is CASSLSRDDEQYF. The CDR3 DNA reads TGTGCCAGCAGCTTATCTCGGGACGACGAGCAGTACTTC.

A remark on this clonotype: This clone may be a read error of a much larger clone one base away. V is TRBV7-2 and J is TRBJ2-7, with 12 bases lining up with TRBD2. CDR1 is SGHTA, CDR2 FQGNSA, per germline. With V trimmed by 5 bases and J by 5 bases, 10 bases remained unmatched. The length of the CDR3 is 16 residues. The CDR3 spells CASSPGLAGKSDEQYF. The CDR3 DNA is TGTGCCAGCAGCCCAGGACTAGCGGGGAAGTCCGACGAGCAGTACTTC. The full variable domain, in which reference TRBV7-2 and TRBJ2-7 provide the parts outside the CDR3, is GAGVSQSPSNKVTEKGKDVELRCDPISGHTALYWYRQSLGQGLEFLIYFQGNSAPDKSGLPSDRFSAERTGGSVSTLTIQRTQQEDSAVYLCASSPGLAGKSDEQYFGPGTRLTVT.

This clonotype has only a few counts. This chain connects TRBV20-1 to TRBJ2-5; TRBD2 aligns across 13 bases. The V gene's germline CDR1 is DFQATT and CDR2 SNEGSKA (reference sequence). This CDR3 is built from 16 residues. The trim removed 6 bases at V and 1 base at J, leaving 8 bases unmatched. This CDR3 is CSAGPGLAGTQETQYF. The CDR3 region has the DNA TGCAGTGCCGGGCCGGGACTAGCGGGGACCCAAGAGACCCAGTACTTC.

The J gene is TRBJ2-2, the V gene TRBV4-1, with 7 positions matching TRBD1. Trimming cost V 4 bases and J 3 bases; bases outside gene matches: 2. Germline V gene lookup returns CDR1 MGHRA and CDR2 YSYEKL. The CDR3 runs to 14 residues. CDR3 amino acids: CASSPQGYTGELFF. As DNA, the CDR3 is TGCGCCAGCAGCCCACAGGGGTACACCGGGGAGCTGTTTTTT.

This chain uses TRBV20-1 with TRBJ2-4; 12 nucleotides match TRBD1. Trimming at V came to 5 bases and at J to 8 bases, leaving 10 bases not matched to a gene. This CDR3 is 15 amino acids long. Germline lookup yields CDR1 DFQATT and CDR2 SNEGSKA (reference sequence). The CDR3 DNA follows: TGCAGTGCTTCTTCCGGGACAGGGGGCTGGGACATTCAGTACTTC. Its protein product is CSASSGTGGWDIQYF.

V and J are TRBV5-3 and TRBJ2-4, with D perhaps TRBD2 (5 bases). TRBV5-3 is marked as an open reading frame, function uncertain. The CDR3 runs to 15 residues. V was shortened by 8 bases and J by 6 bases, with 21 bases between the two germline ends. Here the CDR3 reads CASSREAFSPNIQYF. CDR3 nucleotide sequence: TGTGCCAGCAGCCGGGAAGCCTTTTCGCCAAACATTCAGTACTTC.

This clonotype was picked up one time. This may arise from a read error, as a much more abundant clone is one base away. The rearrangement uses TRBV4-2 and TRBJ2-3; 10 bases agree with TRBD2. Germline CDR1 LGHNA, CDR2 YNFKEQ. V dropped 0 bases and J dropped 8; count of bases not matched to a gene: 11. The CDR3 totals 17 residues. Written as DNA, the CDR3 is TGTGCCAGCAGCCAAGACCGCAGCGGGGGGGGCCCCCTTACGCAGTATTTT. Protein sequence: CASSQDRSGGGPLTQYF.

This clonotype was counted at least ten times. CDR3 residues: CASSPTRTGELFF. As DNA, the CDR3 is TGTGCCAGTAGTCCGACGAGGACCGGGGAGCTGTTTTTT. This chain connects TRBV19 to TRBJ2-2, with D hard to call. Looked up from germline, CDR1 is LNHDA and CDR2 is SQIVND (reference sequence). The CDR3 contains 13 residues. V shed 5 bases and J shed 5 bases, with 9 bases lying between them.